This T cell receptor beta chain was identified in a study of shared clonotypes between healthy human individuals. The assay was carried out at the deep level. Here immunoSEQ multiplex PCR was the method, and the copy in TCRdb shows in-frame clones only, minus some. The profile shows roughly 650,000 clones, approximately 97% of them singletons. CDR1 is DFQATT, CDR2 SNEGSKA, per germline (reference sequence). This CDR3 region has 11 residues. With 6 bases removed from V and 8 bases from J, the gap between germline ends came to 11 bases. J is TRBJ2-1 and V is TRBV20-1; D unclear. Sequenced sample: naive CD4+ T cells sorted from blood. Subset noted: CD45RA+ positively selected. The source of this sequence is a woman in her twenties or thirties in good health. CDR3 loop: CSALSSDEQFF. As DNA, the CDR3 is TGCAGTGCGCTCTCCTCGGATGAGCAGTTCTTC.